This T cell receptor (beta chain) was identified in a study of spatial heterogeneity in lung cancer. General observations from the study: It was found that expanded intratumoral alpha and beta TCR counts tracked tumor mutation counts.

Unique molecular identifiers tagged every individual TCR cDNA molecule. TCRdb reanalysed the 5' RACE reads using MiXCR and keeps one entry per CDR3 protein. Seen here are about 11,000 distinct CDR3 sequences, approximately 4.7% observed once, and the top ten hold roughly 12%. Indicated time point: sample taken at primary tumor resection. Extraction of whole RNA from tumor, nontumor lung or frozen PBMC preceded unsorted sequencing. This clonotype was counted a few times. Its antigen remains unidentified. This beta chain is off target for a library built for alpha chains, so its abundance means little. The specimen comprised lung tumor tissue, sampled at surgery. This sequence originates from a male donor with early-stage non-small cell lung cancer.

The CDR3 sequence is CASSYGGEADTQYF. For the CDR3, the DNA is TGTGCCAGCAGTTACGGAGGGGAAGCAGATACGCAGTATTTT. The chain uses TRBV6-5 and TRBJ2-3; TRBD2 is a possible D gene (6 bases). V was clipped by 2 bases and J by 4 bases, with 10 bases between them. The CDR3 sequence is 14 residues long. CDR1 is MNHEY and CDR2 is SVGAGI in the germline V gene.